A selection of T cell receptor beta chains follows, all from one sample in a study of technical replicates of blood from a handful of donors. Clones were read by immunoSEQ multiplex PCR, and TCRdb kept only the in-frame ones, dropping some. Of approximately 78,000 clones in the sample, less than 97% were seen once. The sample comprised T cells isolated from PBMCs. The receptors originated from a human donor in good health. Both conserved end residues are part of each CDR3. Fields, in order: J gene, clone size, D gene, V gene, CDR3 DNA, CDR3 protein. D genes are given only for firm matches. Clone size is shown for a subset of rows, as once, few, many or a class of expanded clone.

>TRBJ2-5|once|NA|TRBV18
TGTGCCAGCTCACCCTCCCCAGAGACCCAGTACTTC
CASSPSPETQYF
>TRBJ2-7|NA|NA|TRBV27
TGTGCCAGCAGCATACAGGGTGGCGAGCAGTACTTC
CASSIQGGEQYF
>TRBJ1-1|NA|TRBD1|TRBV13
TGTGCCAGCAGCTTACAGGACAGGGGCTTCCTGAACACTGAAGCTTTCTTT
CASSLQDRGFLNTEAFF
>TRBJ1-2|NA|NA|TRBV6-1
TGTGCCAGCAGGGAAACAGGGAGTGGGGGCTACACCTTC
CASRETGSGGYTF
>TRBJ2-1|NA|TRBD2|TRBV30
TGTGCCTGGAGTGTACTTTACGGGGGGGGGAAGATCGATGAGCAGTTCTTC
CAWSVLYGGGKIDEQFF
>TRBJ2-5|NA|NA|TRBV6-5
TGTGCCAGCAGTTACTCGAATTCCGGCCAAGAGACCCAGTACTTC
CASSYSNSGQETQYF
>TRBJ2-5|NA|TRBD1|TRBV5-1
TGCGCCAGCAGCTTGGTTACAGGGGGTGGGGCAGAGACCCAGTACTTC
CASSLVTGGGAETQYF
>TRBJ2-7|NA|TRBD1|TRBV7-9
TGTGCCAGCAGCTTAGGAGGGACAGTTTCCTACGAGCAGTACTTC
CASSLGGTVSYEQYF
>TRBJ2-3|NA|TRBD2|TRBV5-1
TGCGCCAGCAGCTCTGCGCTAGCGGGGACCACAGATACGCAGTATTTT
CASSSALAGTTDTQYF
>TRBJ1-1|NA|NA|TRBV7-9
TGTGCCAGCAGCTTGGGGGCTCGGCGGACTGAAGCTTTCTTT
CASSLGARRTEAFF
>TRBJ1-5|NA|NA|TRBV2
TGTGCCAGTACCGAGCAGGCGGGAATCAATCAGCCCCAGCATTTT
CASTEQAGINQPQHF
>TRBJ1-1|NA|NA|TRBV29-1
TGCAGCGTTCAGGCCAGCGGTGGGACTGAAGCTTTCTTT
CSVQASGGTEAFF
>TRBJ2-2|NA|TRBD2|TRBV7-2
TGTGCCAGCAGCTTAGTCGGGGGGACCGGGGAGCTGTTTTTT
CASSLVGGTGELFF
>TRBJ2-7|NA|TRBD1|TRBV5-8
TGTGCCAGCAGCTTGGGGGACAGGGCCGTCTTATACGAGCAGTACTTC
CASSLGDRAVLYEQYF
>TRBJ2-2|NA|NA|TRBV7-7
TGTGCTAGCAGCCCCTCCGGAGGGGCGGGAGGGGAGCTGTTTTTT
CASSPSGGAGGELFF
>TRBJ1-3|NA|NA|TRBV4-1
TGCGCCAGCAGCCAAGGTGGACACCACTCTGGAAACACCATATATTTT
CASSQGGHHSGNTIYF